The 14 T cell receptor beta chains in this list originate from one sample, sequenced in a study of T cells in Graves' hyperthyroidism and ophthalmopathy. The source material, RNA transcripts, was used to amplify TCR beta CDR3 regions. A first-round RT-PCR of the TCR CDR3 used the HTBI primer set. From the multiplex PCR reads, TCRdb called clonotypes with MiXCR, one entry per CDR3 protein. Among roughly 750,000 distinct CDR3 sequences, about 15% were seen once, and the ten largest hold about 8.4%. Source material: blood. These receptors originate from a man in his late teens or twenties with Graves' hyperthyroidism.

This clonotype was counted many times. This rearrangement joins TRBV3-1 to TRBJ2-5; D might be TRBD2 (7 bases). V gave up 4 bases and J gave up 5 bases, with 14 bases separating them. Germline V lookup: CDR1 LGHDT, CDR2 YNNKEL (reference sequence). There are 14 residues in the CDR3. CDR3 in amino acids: CASSRGGALETQYF. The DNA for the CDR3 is TGTGCCAGCAGCCGGGGGGGGGCCCTTGAGACCCAGTACTTC.

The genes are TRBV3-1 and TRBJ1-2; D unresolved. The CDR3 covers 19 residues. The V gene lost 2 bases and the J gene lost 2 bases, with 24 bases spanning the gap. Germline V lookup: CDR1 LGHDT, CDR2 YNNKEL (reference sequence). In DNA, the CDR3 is TGTGCCAGCAGCCAATTAGTACCTACAACCACCGCCCCAAACTATGGCTACACCTTC. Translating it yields CASSQLVPTTTAPNYGYTF.

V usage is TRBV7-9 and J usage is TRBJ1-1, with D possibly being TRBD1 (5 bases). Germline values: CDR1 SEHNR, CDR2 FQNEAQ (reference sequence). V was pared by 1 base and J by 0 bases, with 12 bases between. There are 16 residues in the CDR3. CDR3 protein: CASSLVQGPLNTEAFF. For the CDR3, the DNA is TGTGCCAGCAGCTTAGTCCAGGGTCCCTTGAACACTGAAGCTTTCTTT.

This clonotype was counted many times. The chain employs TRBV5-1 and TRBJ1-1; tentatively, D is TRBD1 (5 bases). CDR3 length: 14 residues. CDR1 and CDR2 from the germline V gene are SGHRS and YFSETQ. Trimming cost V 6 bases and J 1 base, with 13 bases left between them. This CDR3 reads CASTSEGWNTEAFF. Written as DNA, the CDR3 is TGCGCCAGCACCTCGGAGGGGTGGAACACTGAAGCTTTCTTT.

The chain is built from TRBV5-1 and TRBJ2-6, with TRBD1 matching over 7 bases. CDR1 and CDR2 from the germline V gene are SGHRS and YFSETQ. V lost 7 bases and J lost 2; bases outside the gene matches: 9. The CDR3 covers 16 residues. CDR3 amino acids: CASAPGQRAGANVLTF. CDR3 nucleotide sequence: TGCGCCAGCGCACCGGGACAGAGAGCTGGGGCCAACGTCCTGACTTTC.

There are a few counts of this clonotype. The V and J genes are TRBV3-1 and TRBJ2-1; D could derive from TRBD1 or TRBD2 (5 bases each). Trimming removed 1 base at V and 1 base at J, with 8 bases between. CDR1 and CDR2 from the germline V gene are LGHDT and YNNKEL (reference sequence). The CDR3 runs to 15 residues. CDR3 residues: CASSQGGRSYNEQFF. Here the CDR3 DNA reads TGTGCCAGCAGCCAAGGGGGGAGATCCTACAATGAGCAGTTCTTC.

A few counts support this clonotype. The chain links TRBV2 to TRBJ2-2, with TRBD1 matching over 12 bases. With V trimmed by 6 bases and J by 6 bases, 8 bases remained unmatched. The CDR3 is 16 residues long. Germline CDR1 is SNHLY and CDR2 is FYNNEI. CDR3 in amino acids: CASSPGQGASPGELFF. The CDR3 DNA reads TGTGCCAGCAGCCCGGGACAGGGGGCGAGCCCCGGGGAGCTGTTTTTT.

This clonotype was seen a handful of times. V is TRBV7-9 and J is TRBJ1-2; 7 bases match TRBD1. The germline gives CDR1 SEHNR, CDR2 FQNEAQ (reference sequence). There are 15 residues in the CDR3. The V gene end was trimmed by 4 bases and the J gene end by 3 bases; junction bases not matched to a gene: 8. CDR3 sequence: CASSSEGQRYYGYTF. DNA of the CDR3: TGTGCCAGCAGCTCGGAGGGACAGCGGTACTATGGCTACACCTTC. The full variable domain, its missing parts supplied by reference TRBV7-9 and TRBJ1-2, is DTGVSQNPRHKITKRGQNVTFRCDPISEHNRLYWYRQTLGQGPEFLTYFQNEAQLEKSRLLSDRFSAERPKGSFSTLEIQRTEQGDSAMYLCASSSEGQRYYGYTFGSGTRLTVV.

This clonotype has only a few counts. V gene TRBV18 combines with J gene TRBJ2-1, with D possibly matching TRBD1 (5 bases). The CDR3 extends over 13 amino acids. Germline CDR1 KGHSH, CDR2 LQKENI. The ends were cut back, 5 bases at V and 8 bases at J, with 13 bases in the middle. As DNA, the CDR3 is TGTGCCAGCTCATCCGATCAGGGCGATGAGCAGTTCTTC. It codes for CASSSDQGDEQFF.

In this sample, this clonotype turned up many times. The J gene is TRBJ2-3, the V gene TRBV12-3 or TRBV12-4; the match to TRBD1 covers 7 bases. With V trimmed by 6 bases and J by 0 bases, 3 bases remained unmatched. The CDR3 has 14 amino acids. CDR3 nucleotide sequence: TGTGCCAGCAGACCAGGGGGTAGCACAGATACGCAGTATTTT. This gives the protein CASRPGGSTDTQYF.

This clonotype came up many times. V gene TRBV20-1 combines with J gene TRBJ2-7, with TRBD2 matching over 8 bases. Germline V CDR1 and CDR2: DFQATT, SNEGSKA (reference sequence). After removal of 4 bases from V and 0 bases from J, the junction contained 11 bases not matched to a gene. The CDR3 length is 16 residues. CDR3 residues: CSATDGLARSSYEQYF. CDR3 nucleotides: TGCAGTGCTACTGATGGACTAGCACGGAGCTCCTACGAGCAGTACTTC.

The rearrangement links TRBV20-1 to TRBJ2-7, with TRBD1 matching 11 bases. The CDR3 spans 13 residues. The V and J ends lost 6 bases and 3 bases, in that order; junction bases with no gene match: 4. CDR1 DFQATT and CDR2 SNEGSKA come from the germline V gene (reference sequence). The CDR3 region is CSAAGTGGYEQYF. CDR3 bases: TGCAGTGCCGCCGGGACAGGGGGCTACGAGCAGTACTTC.

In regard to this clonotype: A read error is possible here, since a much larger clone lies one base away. CDR3 residues: CASSLVASEQFF. In DNA, the CDR3 is TGTGCCAGCAGCTTAGTTGCGAGTGAGCAGTTCTTC. This rearrangement joins TRBV11-2 to TRBJ2-1; D remains unclear. The V end lost 1 base, the J end lost 9 bases, and 7 bases lay between the germline ends. This CDR3 is built from 12 residues. Germline V gene sequence: CDR1 SGHAT, CDR2 FQNNGV.

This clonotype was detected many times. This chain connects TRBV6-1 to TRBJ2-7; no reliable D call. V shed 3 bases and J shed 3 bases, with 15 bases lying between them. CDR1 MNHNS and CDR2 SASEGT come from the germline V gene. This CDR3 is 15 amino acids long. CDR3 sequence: CASSDRQVEGYEQYF. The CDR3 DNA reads TGTGCCAGCAGTGACCGACAAGTCGAAGGCTACGAGCAGTACTTC.